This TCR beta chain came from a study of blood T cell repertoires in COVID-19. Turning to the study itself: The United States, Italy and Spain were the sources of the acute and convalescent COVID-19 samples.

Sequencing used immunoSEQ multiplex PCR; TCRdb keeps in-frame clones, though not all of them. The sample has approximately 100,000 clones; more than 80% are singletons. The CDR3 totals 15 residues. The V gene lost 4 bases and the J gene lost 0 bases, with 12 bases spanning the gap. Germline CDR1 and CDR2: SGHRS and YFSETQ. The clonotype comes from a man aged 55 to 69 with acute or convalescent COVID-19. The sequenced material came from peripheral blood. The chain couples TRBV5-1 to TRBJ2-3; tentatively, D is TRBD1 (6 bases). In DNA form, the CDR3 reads TGCGCCAGCAGCCCCGGGACACCAAGCACAGATACGCAGTATTTT. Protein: CASSPGTPSTDTQYF.